This TCR beta chain was sequenced during a study of shared clonotypes between healthy human individuals. Authors' data handling: ImmunoSEQ output held junction-only sequences without quality scores, so filtering differed. Only in-frame clones appear in the TCRdb table, and some are missing; sequencing was by immunoSEQ multiplex PCR. The V and J calls and clone size are taken from that table; D and trimming were inferred from the DNA. In the table there are roughly 1 million clones, roughly 80% of which are singletons. The length of the CDR3 is 16 residues. V was pared by 0 bases and J by 9 bases, with 18 bases between. Germline lookup yields CDR1 KGHSH and CDR2 LQKENI.

Sequenced material: memory CD4+ T cells sorted from blood. The subset was: CD45RA-negative fraction. This TCR was recovered from a man younger than 35 in good health. This chain connects TRBV18 to TRBJ2-1; D is ambiguous. The CDR3 sequence: CASSPPSPVEASEQFF. The DNA of the CDR3 is TGTGCCAGCTCACCACCGAGTCCGGTCGAGGCCAGTGAGCAGTTCTTC.